This T cell receptor beta chain was identified during a study of identical twins. Study-wide findings and caveats: Compared with unrelated sharing, twin-shared out-of-frame alpha sequences had more low-probability sequences. Twin pairs had excess sharing that was weaker in beta out-of-frame sequences.

Template switching added a universal primer site; cDNA carried unique molecular identifiers. TCRdb re-called the 5' RACE reads with MiXCR, one entry per CDR3 protein. The data show 1.5 million to 2 million distinct CDR3 sequences, about 30% seen once. The sample holds a few counts of this clonotype. Its antigen is currently unknown. In every case, the donor was a healthy Caucasian. V lost 1 base and J lost 0, with 15 bases in between. CDR3 length: 18 amino acids. What was sequenced was cord blood. This TCR was recovered from a newborn girl in good health. The V and J genes are TRBV12-3 or TRBV12-4 and TRBJ1-4; D might be TRBD1 (6 bases). The CDR3 is CASSLGGGLLTTNEKLFF. For the CDR3, the DNA is TGTGCCAGCAGTTTAGGAGGGGGACTGCTAACAACTAATGAAAAACTGTTTTTT.